This T cell receptor (beta chain) was identified in a study of blood T cell repertoires in COVID-19. Whole-study context: The study drew acute and convalescent COVID-19 samples from the United States, Italy and Spain. In each case, the material was cDNA or gDNA derived from T cells, B-cell-depleted T cells, or PBMCs.

Assay used: immunoSEQ multiplex PCR; TCRdb lists only in-frame clones, some missing. This sample has 250,000 or so clones, with roughly 80% found just once. From germline, CDR1 is SQVTM and CDR2 ANQGSEA. The CDR3 contains 12 residues. The V gene end was trimmed by 7 bases and the J gene end by 4 bases; junction bases not matched to a gene: 6. The sample holds one count of this clone. The sample taken for sequencing was peripheral blood. V and J are TRBV29-1 and TRBJ1-2, with 7 bases matching TRBD1. The TCR originated in a woman under 30 with acute or convalescent COVID-19. DNA for the CDR3: TGCAGCGCTGATAGGGACAGCTATGGCTACACCTTC. It codes for CSADRDSYGYTF.